This T cell receptor (beta chain) was sequenced for a study of T cells in Graves' hyperthyroidism and ophthalmopathy. This clonotype was picked up many times. Regions amplified from RNA transcripts were the TCR beta CDR3 regions. During a first-round RT-PCR of the TCR CDR3, the HTBI primer set was used. TCRdb re-analysed the multiplex PCR reads in MiXCR, keeping a single row per CDR3 protein. The sample yields 400,000 to 550,000 distinct CDR3 sequences, around 22% seen once. This receptor was obtained from a woman aged 25 to 39 with Graves' ophthalmopathy. Sequenced input: blood.

The CDR3 region is CSVEERRTGSSYEQYF. Written as DNA, the CDR3 is TGCAGCGTTGAAGAGAGAAGGACAGGTAGCTCCTACGAGCAGTACTTC. The chain links TRBV29-1 to TRBJ2-7, with TRBD1 matching over 7 bases. Germline loops: CDR1 SQVTM, CDR2 ANQGSEA. J lost 0 bases, V lost 0 bases, and 8 bases had no gene match. CDR3 size: 16 residues.